The T cell receptor (beta chain) under discussion was sequenced for a study of T cell responses to AZD1222 COVID-19 vaccine. Findings of the study overall: Nearly half of spike-specific TCRs reportedly target variant regions that are unmutated in the B.1.351 and B.1.1.7 variants. Clonal diversity was possibly underestimated; the donors were predominantly white British and more often female. Regions 160-218 and 743-854 held dominance among vaccine-associated CD4 TCRs, which spanned spike.

The CDR3 contains 14 residues. Trimming stripped 3 bases from V and 6 bases from J, with 9 bases between. Germline V gives CDR1 LGHDT, CDR2 YNNKEL (reference sequence). Profiling relied on immunoSEQ multiplex PCR, and the TCRdb table lists in-frame clones only, not all of them. The data hold about 190,000 clones, with around 87% observed a single time. Points on this clone: What it binds is not known.

The TCR sequence derives from an adult in good health. The chain joins TRBV3-1 (or the pseudogene TRBV3-2) to TRBJ1-6; D might be TRBD1 (6 bases). The input for sequencing was peripheral blood, taken on day 0 of MenACWY control vaccination. CDR3 DNA: TGTGCCAGCAGCCAGGGGGCGAGTAATTCACCCCTCCACTTT. Translated: CASSQGASNSPLHF.